The 7 T cell receptor beta chains below come from one sample, sequenced in a study of blood T cells in healthy people across ages (dated by TCRdb to between 2014 and 2016). The library was generated by 5' RACE. The data were produced on an Illumina HiSeq 2500. The second PCR ran for roughly 7 to 11 cycles and used a J-beta primer mix along with a sample-barcoded 5' primer. TCRdb reprocessing: public reads trimmed at Q25 with fastp, clones called with MiXCR, in-frame beta chains kept. Rows matching on CDR3 protein sequence are summarized as one entry with the most common DNA and genes. The sample yields 600,000 to 900,000 distinct CDR3 sequences; 20% to 30% were counted once. Clones ranked in the top ten supply about 2.9% of the sample. The data were also submitted as part of a second study, on T cells of mothers and their children.

Material: blood. Receptors were obtained from a boy younger than 18 in good health.

V gene TRBV20-1 combines with J gene TRBJ2-7; possibly TRBD1 or TRBD2 for D (5 bases each). Germline V gives CDR1 DFQATT, CDR2 SNEGSKA (reference sequence). This CDR3 spans 15 amino acids. V gave up 5 bases and J gave up 3 bases, with 20 bases separating them. CDR3 region: CSAQKRDGNDYEQYF. DNA of the CDR3: TGCAGTGCTCAGAAACGGGACGGAAATGACTACGAGCAGTACTTC.

The chain combines TRBV12-3 or TRBV12-4 with TRBJ1-3; possibly TRBD1 for D (5 bases). Trimming took 7 bases from V and 0 from J, leaving 16 bases between them. The CDR3 is 16 amino acids. The CDR3 reads CASTLDSEASGNTIYF. The CDR3 DNA is TGTGCCAGCACCCTAGACAGTGAAGCCTCTGGAAACACCATATATTTT.

This clonotype was found a few times. The rearrangement links TRBV9 to TRBJ2-3; no firm D call. Trimming left V 2 bases short and J 0 bases short, with 10 bases between. CDR3 length: 15 residues. The V gene's germline CDR1 is SGDLS and CDR2 YYNGEE. The CDR3 region has the DNA TGTGCCAGCAGCGTTGGTGCTTCTAGCACAGATACGCAGTATTTT. Its protein product is CASSVGASSTDTQYF.

This clonotype appeared many times. The V and J genes are TRBV29-1 and TRBJ2-5; D is perhaps TRBD1 (5 bases). This CDR3 has 15 residues. Germline V gene sequence: CDR1 SQVTM, CDR2 ANQGSEA. The V and J ends lost 2 bases and 7 bases respectively, with 20 bases between them. In DNA form, the CDR3 reads TGCAGCGTTGAACGGTACGACAGCCCGGGCCGGACCCAGTACTTC. Translating gives CSVERYDSPGRTQYF.

The chain is built from TRBV5-1 and TRBJ1-1; no reliable D call. The CDR3 spans 14 residues. The germline V gene has CDR1 SGHRS and CDR2 YFSETQ. V gave up 6 bases and J gave up 0 bases, with 12 bases separating them. The CDR3 region has the DNA TGCGCCAGCACGGTCGGCAGCATGAACACTGAAGCTTTCTTT. It translates to CASTVGSMNTEAFF.

As concerns this clonotype: A read error may account for a junction end that differs from germline. The J gene is TRBJ1-4, the V gene TRBV28; TRBD1 is a possible D gene (6 bases). Germline values: CDR1 MDHEN, CDR2 SYDVKM. This CDR3 has 13 residues. CDR3 DNA sequence: TGTGCCAGCTGCCGGGGGGCATGGGAAGAACTGTTCTTT. Translating it yields CASCRGAWEELFF.

J is TRBJ1-1 and V is TRBV30; D uncertain. V was trimmed by 2 bases and J by 1 base, leaving 11 bases between them. Germline assignment: CDR1 GTSNPN and CDR2 SVGIG (reference sequence). The length of the CDR3 is 14 residues. The DNA of the CDR3 is TGTGCCTGGAGTTCCCCGACTGAGAACACTGAAGCTTTCTTT. Translated: CAWSSPTENTEAFF.